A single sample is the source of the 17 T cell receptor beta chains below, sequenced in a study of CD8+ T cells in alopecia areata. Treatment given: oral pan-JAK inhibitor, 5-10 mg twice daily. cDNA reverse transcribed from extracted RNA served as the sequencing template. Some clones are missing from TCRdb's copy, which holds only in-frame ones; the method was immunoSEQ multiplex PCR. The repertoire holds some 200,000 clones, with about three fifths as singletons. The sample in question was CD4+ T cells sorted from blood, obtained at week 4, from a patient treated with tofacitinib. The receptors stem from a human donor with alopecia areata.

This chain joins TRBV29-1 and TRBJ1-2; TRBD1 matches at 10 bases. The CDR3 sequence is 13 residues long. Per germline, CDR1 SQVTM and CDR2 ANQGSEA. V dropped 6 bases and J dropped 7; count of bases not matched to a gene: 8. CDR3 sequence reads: CSVGGQGNGGYTF. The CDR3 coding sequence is TGCAGCGTCGGGGGACAGGGGAATGGTGGCTACACCTTC.

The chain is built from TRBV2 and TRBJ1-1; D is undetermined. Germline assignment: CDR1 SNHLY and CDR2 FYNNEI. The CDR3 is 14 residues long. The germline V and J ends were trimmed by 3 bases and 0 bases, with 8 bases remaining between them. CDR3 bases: TGTGCCAGCAGTGACCGGTACATGAACACTGAAGCTTTCTTT. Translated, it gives CASSDRYMNTEAFF.

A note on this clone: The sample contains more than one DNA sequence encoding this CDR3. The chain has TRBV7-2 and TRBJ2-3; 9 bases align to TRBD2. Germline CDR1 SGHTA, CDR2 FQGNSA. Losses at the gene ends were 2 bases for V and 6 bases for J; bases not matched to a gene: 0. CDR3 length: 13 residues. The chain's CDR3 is CASSLSGGDTQYF. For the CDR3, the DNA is TGTGCCAGCAGCTTAAGCGGGGGGGATACGCAGTATTTT.

The CDR3 loop reads CAWSYRDNTEAFF. The CDR3 DNA sequence: TGTGCCTGGAGTTACAGGGATAACACTGAAGCTTTCTTT. This chain links TRBV30 with TRBJ1-1; D is possibly TRBD1 (6 bases). Deletions cut 2 bases from V and 2 bases from J, with 9 bases between. Germline V CDR1 and CDR2: GTSNPN, SVGIG (reference sequence). This CDR3 is built from 13 residues.

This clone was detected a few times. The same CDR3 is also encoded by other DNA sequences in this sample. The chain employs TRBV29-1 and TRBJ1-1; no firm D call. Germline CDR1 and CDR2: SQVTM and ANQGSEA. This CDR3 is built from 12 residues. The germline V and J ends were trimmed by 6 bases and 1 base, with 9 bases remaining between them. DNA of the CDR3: TGCAGCGTATGGAGAGGGAACACTGAAGCTTTCTTT. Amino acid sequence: CSVWRGNTEAFF.

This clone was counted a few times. The CDR3 DNA sequence: TGCGCCAGCAGCTTGGAATCTAGCGAAGGCACAGATACGCAGTATTTT. This encodes CASSLESSEGTDTQYF. The V gene is TRBV5-1, the J gene TRBJ2-3; a weak D match, TRBD2 (6 bases). This CDR3 spans 16 amino acids. Germline assignment: CDR1 SGHRS and CDR2 YFSETQ. Trimming removed 0 bases from V and 1 base from J, with 12 bases in between.

The CDR3 region has the DNA TGTGCCAGCAGCGAATGGCGGATTAATTCACCCCTCCACTTT. This codes for CASSEWRINSPLHF. The J gene is TRBJ1-6, the V gene TRBV9; no clear D gene. The germline V gene encodes CDR1 SGDLS and CDR2 YYNGEE. Trimming shortened V by 3 bases and J by 6 bases, and 10 bases separated the two germline ends. CDR3 length: 14 amino acids.

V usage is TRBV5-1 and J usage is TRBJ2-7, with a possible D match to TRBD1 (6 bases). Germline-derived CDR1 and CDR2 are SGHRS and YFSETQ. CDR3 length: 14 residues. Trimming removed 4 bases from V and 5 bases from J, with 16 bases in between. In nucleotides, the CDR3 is TGCGCCAGCAGCCTCGGACAGACGGGCCACGAGCAGTACTTC. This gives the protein CASSLGQTGHEQYF.

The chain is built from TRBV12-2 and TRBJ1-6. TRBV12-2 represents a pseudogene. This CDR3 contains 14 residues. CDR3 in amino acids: CASRLVEGGSPLHF. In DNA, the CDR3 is TGTGCAAGTCGCTTAGTAGAGGGGGGATCACCCCTCCACTTT.

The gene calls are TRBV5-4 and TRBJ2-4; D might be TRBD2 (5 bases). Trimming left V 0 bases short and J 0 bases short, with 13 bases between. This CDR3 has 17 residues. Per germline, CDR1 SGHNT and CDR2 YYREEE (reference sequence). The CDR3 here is CASSLDGEMLAKNIQYF. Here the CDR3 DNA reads TGTGCCAGCAGCTTGGATGGGGAGATGCTAGCCAAAAACATTCAGTACTTC.

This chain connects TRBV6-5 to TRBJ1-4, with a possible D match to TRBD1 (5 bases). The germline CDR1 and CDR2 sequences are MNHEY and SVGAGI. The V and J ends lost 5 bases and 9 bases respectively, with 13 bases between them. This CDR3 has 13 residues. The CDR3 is CASSEALDKKLFF. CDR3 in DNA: TGTGCCAGCAGTGAAGCGTTGGACAAAAAACTGTTTTTT.

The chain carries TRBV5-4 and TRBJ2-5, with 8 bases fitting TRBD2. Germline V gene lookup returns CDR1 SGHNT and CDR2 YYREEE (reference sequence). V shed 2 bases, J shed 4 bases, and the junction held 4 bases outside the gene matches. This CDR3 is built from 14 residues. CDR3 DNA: TGTGCCAGCAGCTTAAAGGCGGGGGGAGAGACCCAGTACTTC. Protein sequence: CASSLKAGGETQYF.

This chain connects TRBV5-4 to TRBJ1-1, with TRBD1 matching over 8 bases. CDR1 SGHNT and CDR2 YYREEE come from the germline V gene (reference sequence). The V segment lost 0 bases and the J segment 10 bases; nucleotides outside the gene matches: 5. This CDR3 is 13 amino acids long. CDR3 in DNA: TGTGCCAGCAGCTTGGGTCCCGGACAGGGAGCTTTCTTT. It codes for CASSLGPGQGAFF.

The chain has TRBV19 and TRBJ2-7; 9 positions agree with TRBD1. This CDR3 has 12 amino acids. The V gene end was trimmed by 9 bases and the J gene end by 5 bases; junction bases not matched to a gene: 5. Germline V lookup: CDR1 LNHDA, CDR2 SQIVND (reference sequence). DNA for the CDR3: TGTGCCAGCTCACGGGACAGGGACGAGCAGTACTTC. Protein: CASSRDRDEQYF.

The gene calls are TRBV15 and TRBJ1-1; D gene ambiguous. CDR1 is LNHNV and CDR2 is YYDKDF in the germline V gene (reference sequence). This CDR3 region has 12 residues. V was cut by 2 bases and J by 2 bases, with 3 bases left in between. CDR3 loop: CATSRLNTEAFF. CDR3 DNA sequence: TGTGCCACCAGCAGACTTAACACTGAAGCTTTCTTT. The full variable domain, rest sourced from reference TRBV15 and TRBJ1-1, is DAMVIQNPRYQVTQFGKPVTLSCSQTLNHNVMYWYQQKSSQAPKLLFHYYDKDFNNEADTPDNFQSRRPNTSFCFLDIRSPGLGDTAMYLCATSRLNTEAFFGQGTRLTVV.

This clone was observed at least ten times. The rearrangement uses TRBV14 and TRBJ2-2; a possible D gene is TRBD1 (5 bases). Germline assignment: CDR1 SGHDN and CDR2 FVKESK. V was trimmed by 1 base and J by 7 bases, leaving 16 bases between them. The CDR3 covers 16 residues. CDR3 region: CASSQVDYRSNGELFF. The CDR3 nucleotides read TGTGCCAGCAGCCAAGTAGATTACAGGTCTAACGGGGAGCTGTTTTTT.

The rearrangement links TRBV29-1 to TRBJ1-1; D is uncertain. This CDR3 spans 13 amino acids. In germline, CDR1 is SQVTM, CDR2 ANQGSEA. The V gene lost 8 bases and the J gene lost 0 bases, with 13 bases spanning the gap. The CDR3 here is CSLQTRMNTEAFF. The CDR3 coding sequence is TGCAGCTTACAAACTCGGATGAACACTGAAGCTTTCTTT.